This T cell receptor (beta chain) was captured by sequencing in a study of Graves' ophthalmopathy and Graves' hyperthyroidism. The TCR beta CDR3 regions underwent amplification from RNA transcripts. HTBI-primed first-round RT-PCR preceded second-round multiplex PCR. TCRdb analysed the multiplex PCR reads with MiXCR anew, one entry per CDR3 protein. The table has about 740,000 distinct CDR3 sequences, 40% seen once; the top ten hold roughly 46%. The CDR3 sequence is 14 residues long. CDR1 is LNHDA and CDR2 is SQIVND in the germline V gene (reference sequence). J gave up 7 bases and V 4 bases, and 7 bases lay outside the gene matches. Ten or more counts support this clonotype.

The chain is built from TRBV19 and TRBJ1-5, with 7 positions matching TRBD1. This receptor was identified in an adult man with Graves' ophthalmopathy. The sample comprised peripheral blood. DNA for the CDR3: TGTGCCAGTAGTAACACACAGGGGCTACAGCCCCAGCATTTT. Amino acids: CASSNTQGLQPQHF.